This T cell receptor beta chain emerged from a study of T cell responses to AZD1222 COVID-19 vaccine. Background on the study: The study pooled second doses at about 4 or about 12 weeks. General observations from the study: Baseline seropositivity occurred in only a handful of AZD1222 recipients. Increased Spike-specific TCR breadth and depth were observed after two AZD1222 doses. The donor group comprised mostly white British people and more females; the analysis possibly underestimated clonal diversity.

V was shortened by 6 bases and J by 0 bases, with 5 bases between the two germline ends. The germline V gene encodes CDR1 SGHNT and CDR2 YENEEA. This CDR3 region has 13 residues. Regarding this clone: The antigen remains unidentified.

Sequencing was performed with immunoSEQ multiplex PCR; in TCRdb, only in-frame clones are kept and a portion is missing. The repertoire holds 75,000 to 100,000 clones, with roughly 89% as singletons. The source was peripheral blood, collected on day 0 of AZD1222 vaccination. J is TRBJ1-4 and V is TRBV11-3; D is unresolved. This clonotype was obtained from an adult in good health. This CDR3 reads CASRNATNEKLFF. DNA for the CDR3: TGTGCCAGCAGGAACGCAACTAATGAAAAACTGTTTTTT.